This T cell receptor (beta chain) was identified during a study of cytomegalovirus exposure and HLA in healthy donors. Regarding the study as a whole: Three CMV-associated chains were confirmed in vitro to be specific for CMV antigens. In a later analysis, V- and J-gene trimming of beta chains associated with a DCLRE1C missense variant, replicated independently.

PCR was performed using 60 Vbeta and 13 Jbeta primers. Measured with immunoSEQ multiplex PCR; TCRdb has only the in-frame clones, and not every one. The sample yields approximately 200,000 clones, around 80% seen once. This clone was counted only a few times. The antigen is unknown. This CDR3 has 19 amino acids. CDR1 is SGHRS and CDR2 is YFSETQ in the germline V gene. The V end lost 5 bases, the J end lost 0 bases, and 21 bases lay between the germline ends. The sequence was obtained from a man younger than 45 in good health and CMV-seronegative. Specimen: PBMCs. V usage is TRBV5-1 and J usage is TRBJ2-6, with D perhaps TRBD1 (6 bases). CDR3 loop: CASSTWGQGSPSGANVLTF. Here the CDR3 DNA reads TGCGCCAGCAGTACCTGGGGGCAGGGCTCTCCCTCTGGGGCCAACGTCCTGACTTTC. The full variable domain, with the rest looked up from reference TRBV5-1 and TRBJ2-6, is KAGVTQTPRYLIKTRGQQVTLSCSPISGHRSVSWYQQTPGQGLQFLFEYFSETQRNKGNFPGRFSGRQFSNSRSEMNVSTLELGDSALYLCASSTWGQGSPSGANVLTFGAGSRLTVL.